The source of this TCR beta chain is a study of T cell repertoires in cytomegalovirus infection. Study background: It can be stated that public TCR beta signatures indicated CMV infection as well as a matching HLA type. Study outcomes and limitations: People with CMV and the relevant HLA were identified by cumulative public TCR beta family frequency. HLA-C-restricted CMV-specific TCR beta clonotypes were dominant in the ex vivo response.

This clonotype was counted at least ten times. Its antigen remains unknown. TCRdb passed the reads through MiXCR, listing each CDR3 protein once. The sample includes just under 300,000 distinct CDR3 sequences, 9.6% of them seen just once. V was clipped by 6 bases and J by 2 bases; unmatched bases: 2. The CDR3 is 13 amino acids. Germline CDR1 and CDR2: DFQATT and SNEGSKA (reference sequence). This receptor was obtained from a human donor in good health (CMV status not recorded). Some clones in this sample may be carry-over from other donors' samples. This sequence joins TRBV20-1 and TRBJ1-4; 8 bases are a match to TRBD1. Sequencing was done on a sample of PBMCs. CDR3 nucleotide sequence: TGCAGTGCGTACAGGGGGACTAATGAAAAACTGTTTTTT. Its protein is CSAYRGTNEKLFF.